A selection of T cell receptor beta chains follows, all from one sample in a study of CD8+CD57+ T cells in acquired aplastic anemia. TCRdb re-called the reads with MiXCR, one entry per CDR3 protein. The sample contains 150,000 to 200,000 distinct CDR3 sequences, over 60% of which appear only once. Sequencing was performed on sorted CD4+, CD8+, or CD8+CD57+ T cells (not recorded which) from PBMCs. These receptors came from a human donor with severe aplastic anemia or a healthy control (not recorded which). The CDR3 runs from the conserved cysteine through the conserved F or W. The D gene is left open where the match is weak. The size of a clone is reported for some rows only, either as once, few or many, or as a class for expanded clones.

cdr3_aa	cdr3_nt	clone_size	d_call	v_call	j_call
CASSSERGVTYEQYF	TGTGCCAGTAGTAGTGAGCGGGGCGTTACCTACGAGCAGTACTTC	many	TRBD2	TRBV19	TRBJ2-7
CASKRIREPYEQYF	TGTGCCAGCAAACGGATTAGGGAACCCTACGAGCAGTACTTC	NA	NA	TRBV6-6	TRBJ2-7
CAISASPGTAHNQYF	TGTGCAATATCAGCTTCCCCCGGGACAGCGCACAATCAGTACTTC	NA	TRBD1	TRBV7-8	TRBJ2-4
CGARVLRGQLTYGYTF	TGCGGTGCTAGGGTTCTGAGAGGCCAGCTAACCTATGGCTACACCTTC	NA	NA	TRBV20-1	TRBJ1-2
CATGNRVTGELFF	TGTGCCACCGGGAACAGGGTCACCGGGGAGCTGTTTTTT	many	NA	TRBV15	TRBJ2-2
CASNPTGYVNQPQHF	TGTGCCAGTAACCCTACAGGGTACGTCAATCAGCCCCAGCATTTT	few	NA	TRBV19	TRBJ1-5
CASSLAGTSGSEQYF	TGCGCCAGCAGCTTGGCCGGGACTAGCGGGAGCGAGCAGTACTTC	NA	TRBD2	TRBV5-1	TRBJ2-7
CASSTPLAGGPRNEQFF	TGTGCCAGTAGTACCCCCCTAGCGGGAGGGCCCAGGAATGAGCAGTTCTTC	once	TRBD2	TRBV19	TRBJ2-1
CASSGQGAAGYEQYF	TGTGCCAGCAGCGGACAGGGCGCAGCGGGCTACGAGCAGTACTTC	NA	NA	TRBV9	TRBJ2-7
CATSDPGQGVLGTQYF	TGTGCCACCAGTGACCCGGGACAGGGGGTTTTAGGGACCCAGTACTTC	once	TRBD1	TRBV24-1	TRBJ2-5
CASSIGAREGELFF	TGTGCCAGTAGTATTGGGGCTAGAGAAGGGGAGCTGTTTTTT	NA	NA	TRBV19	TRBJ2-2
CASSLAGNSPLHF	TGTGCCAGCAGCTTAGCCGGAAATTCACCCCTCCACTTT	NA	NA	TRBV7-9	TRBJ1-6
CSASWGQGGLYEQYF	TGCAGTGCTAGCTGGGGACAGGGAGGACTCTACGAGCAGTACTTC	NA	TRBD1	TRBV20-1	TRBJ2-7
CASSSTSDSYEQYF	TGTGCCAGCAGCTCGACTAGCGACTCCTACGAGCAGTACTTC	NA	TRBD2	TRBV7-3	TRBJ2-7
CAISEGAMETYEQYF	TGTGCCATCAGTGAAGGGGCGATGGAGACCTACGAGCAGTACTTC	NA	NA	TRBV10-3	TRBJ2-7
CASSMALNYEQYF	TGTGCCAGTAGTATGGCACTGAACTACGAGCAGTACTTC	NA	NA	TRBV19	TRBJ2-7
CSVGAPTGEGNEQFF	TGCAGCGTTGGTGCCCCAACAGGGGAGGGCAATGAGCAGTTCTTC	NA	NA	TRBV29-1	TRBJ2-1
CSAMGREDYEQYF	TGCAGTGCTATGGGCCGCGAGGATTACGAGCAGTACTTC	many	NA	TRBV20-1	TRBJ2-7
CASNWGWGKGNQPQHF	TGTGCCAGTAATTGGGGCTGGGGGAAGGGCAATCAGCCCCAGCATTTT	NA	NA	TRBV19	TRBJ1-5
CASSQVAPDTQYF	TGTGCCAGCAGCCAAGTTGCCCCAGATACGCAGTATTTT	once	NA	TRBV14	TRBJ2-3
CATSDFKQAFSYNEQFF	TGTGCCACCAGTGATTTCAAACAGGCGTTCTCCTACAATGAGCAGTTCTTC	once	NA	TRBV24-1	TRBJ2-1
CSASPSGTPYEQYF	TGCAGTGCTTCCCCTTCCGGGACCCCCTACGAGCAGTACTTC	NA	NA	TRBV20-1	TRBJ2-7
CASSLGTGAGELFF	TGCGCCAGCAGCTTGGGGACAGGGGCCGGGGAGCTGTTTTTT	NA	TRBD1	TRBV5-1	TRBJ2-2
CSASPGQGVYGYTF	TGCAGTGCTAGTCCGGGACAGGGGGTCTATGGCTACACCTTC	few	TRBD1	TRBV20-1	TRBJ1-2
CSAVHRGRTRVGTDTQYF	TGCAGTGCTGTTCACAGGGGGCGAACTCGGGTAGGCACAGATACGCAGTATTTT	NA	TRBD1	TRBV20-1	TRBJ2-3
CASSIVRGSDEQFF	TGTGCCAGTAGTATCGTTCGAGGGTCGGATGAGCAGTTCTTC	NA	NA	TRBV19	TRBJ2-1
CSAATGTGDQPQHF	TGCAGTGCGGCCACCGGGACTGGAGATCAGCCCCAGCATTTT	NA	NA	TRBV20-1	TRBJ1-5
CASSLPGETEAFF	TGTGCCAGCAGCTTGCCCGGGGAAACTGAAGCTTTCTTT	many	NA	TRBV5-8	TRBJ1-1
CASSEAGGRWETQYF	TGCGCCAGCAGTGAAGCGGGGGGAAGGTGGGAGACCCAGTACTTC	NA	TRBD2	TRBV10-2	TRBJ2-5
CASTRTSGDYEQYF	TGTGCCAGCACACGGACTAGCGGGGACTACGAGCAGTACTTC	NA	TRBD2	TRBV7-2	TRBJ2-7
CSARIGTGTFF	TGCAGTGCTAGAATCGGGACAGGGACTTTCTTT	NA	TRBD1	TRBV20-1	TRBJ1-1
CSAPTVYGYTF	TGCAGTGCTCCGACAGTCTATGGCTACACCTTC	once	NA	TRBV20-1	TRBJ1-2
CASTKRLAGDTDTQYF	TGTGCCAGCACAAAGCGGCTAGCGGGGGACACAGATACGCAGTATTTT	NA	TRBD2	TRBV7-3	TRBJ2-3
CASSLIGSPLHF	TGTGCCAGCAGCTTAATTGGTTCACCCCTCCACTTT	few	NA	TRBV7-3	TRBJ1-6
CASSLDGQGNEKLFF	TGCGCCAGCAGCTTGGATGGACAGGGCAATGAAAAACTGTTTTTT	NA	TRBD1	TRBV5-1	TRBJ1-4
CASRRGGQAVVYQPQHF	TGCGCCAGCCGCAGGGGAGGGCAGGCCGTGGTTTATCAGCCCCAGCATTTT	NA	NA	TRBV10-2	TRBJ1-5
CASSPRETQYF	TGTGCCAGCAGTCCCCGGGAGACCCAGTACTTC	NA	NA	TRBV6-1	TRBJ2-5
CAIRLNTEAFF	TGTGCCATCAGGTTGAACACTGAAGCTTTCTTT	NA	NA	TRBV10-3	TRBJ1-1
CASSTGGGMYNEQFF	TGCGCCAGCAGCACTGGCGGGGGTATGTACAATGAGCAGTTCTTC	NA	TRBD2	TRBV5-1	TRBJ2-1
CASSSSGTGYNEQFF	TGTGCCAGCAGCTCGAGTGGGACTGGCTACAATGAGCAGTTCTTC	NA	NA	TRBV9	TRBJ2-1
CATSRVTSPEDEQFF	TGTGCCACCAGCAGAGTGACCTCCCCCGAGGATGAGCAGTTCTTC	NA	NA	TRBV15	TRBJ2-1
CSVEDPPAQETQYF	TGCAGCGTTGAAGATCCGCCTGCTCAAGAGACCCAGTACTTC	NA	NA	TRBV29-1	TRBJ2-5
CASSMWGANVLTF	TGTGCCAGTAGTATGTGGGGGGCCAACGTCCTGACTTTC	NA	NA	TRBV19	TRBJ2-6
CSASIGVYNEQFF	TGCAGTGCTAGTATCGGGGTTTACAATGAGCAGTTCTTC	NA	NA	TRBV20-1	TRBJ2-1
CASSSGQGISPLHF	TGCGCCAGCAGCTCGGGACAGGGGATTTCACCCCTCCACTTT	NA	TRBD1	TRBV5-1	TRBJ1-6
CSVEGQDSYEQYF	TGCAGCGTTGAGGGCCAAGACTCCTACGAGCAGTACTTC	NA	NA	TRBV29-1	TRBJ2-7
CASSLARASGANVLTF	TGTGCCAGCAGCTTGGCCAGGGCATCTGGGGCCAACGTCCTGACTTTC	NA	NA	TRBV5-4	TRBJ2-6
CASSMRQAYEQYF	TGTGCCAGTAGTATGAGACAGGCATACGAGCAGTACTTC	NA	NA	TRBV19	TRBJ2-7
CASREEGNQPQHF	TGCGCCAGCAGGGAGGAGGGCAATCAGCCCCAGCATTTT	many	NA	TRBV5-1	TRBJ1-5
CSARKQSHGYTF	TGCAGTGCTAGGAAACAGTCCCATGGCTACACCTTC	few	NA	TRBV20-1	TRBJ1-2
CASGGPYEQYF	TGTGCCAGCGGGGGGCCCTACGAGCAGTACTTC	NA	NA	TRBV7-9	TRBJ2-7